Below, one T cell receptor beta chain is given with its context. The PCR made use of 60 Vbeta and 13 Jbeta primers. TCRdb's table, derived via immunoSEQ multiplex PCR, lists solely in-frame clones and lacks some. The sample has tens of thousands of clones, 75% seen once. V shed 9 bases, J shed 5 bases, and the junction held 2 bases outside the gene matches. The CDR3 runs 12 residues. The germline V gene has CDR1 LGHNT and CDR2 FRNRAP. This record comes from a study of cytomegalovirus exposure and HLA in healthy donors. What was sequenced was PBMCs. This rearrangement joins TRBV12-5 to TRBJ2-1; 9 nucleotides match TRBD1. The sequence came from a man aged 35-49 years in good health and CMV-seronegative. This CDR3 reads CASGTGNNEQFF. The CDR3 region has the DNA TGTGCTAGCGGGACAGGGAACAATGAGCAGTTCTTC.